Below, 13 T cell receptor beta chains from the same sample are listed, as sequenced in a study of blood T cell repertoires in COVID-19 (dated by TCRdb to the early 2020s). The library was obtained by the immunoSEQ multiplex PCR assay. What TCRdb holds here is the immuneACCESS table cut down to in-frame rearrangements. Part of the clones is not present; checked against another copy, under half of the missing clones reflect an unresolved V gene, and the others are unexplained. The sample yields around 160,000 clones; roughly 85% were counted once. Together, the top ten hold 8% of the sample. The sequencing input was peripheral blood. The receptors originated from a woman aged 60-75 years with COVID-19, enrolled during active disease.

The genes are TRBV4-1 and TRBJ2-1; 12 bases are shared with TRBD2. The CDR3 is 17 amino acids. CDR1 and CDR2 (germline): MGHRA, YSYEKL. Trimming took 0 bases from V and 4 from J; bases not matched to a gene: 4. DNA for the CDR3: TGCGCCAGCAGCCAAGAAGGCCTAGCGGGGGGGTACAATGAGCAGTTCTTC. This gives the protein CASSQEGLAGGYNEQFF.

V usage is TRBV7-2 and J usage is TRBJ2-7; D may be TRBD1 (6 bases). V lost 9 bases and J lost 2, with 11 bases in between. Germline V gene sequence: CDR1 SGHTA, CDR2 FQGNSA. This CDR3 spans 12 amino acids. CDR3 loop: CASTQGPYEQYF. The CDR3 DNA sequence: TGTGCCAGTACACAGGGTCCCTACGAGCAGTACTTC.

The chain couples TRBV5-6 to TRBJ1-6; no definite D call. Germline CDR1 SGHDT, CDR2 YYEEEE. This CDR3 is built from 15 residues. Trimming stripped 5 bases from V and 5 bases from J, with 14 bases between. CDR3 loop: CASSWTGENNSPLHF. The DNA for the CDR3 is TGTGCCAGCAGTTGGACCGGGGAAAATAATTCACCCCTCCACTTT.

This sequence joins TRBV10-3 and TRBJ2-7, with a possible D match to TRBD2 (6 bases). The CDR3 has 15 residues. V was cut by 4 bases and J by 1 base, with 14 bases left in between. Germline values: CDR1 ENHRY, CDR2 SYGVKD. The chain's CDR3 is CAISAPQAGSYEQYF. CDR3 nucleotides: TGTGCCATCAGTGCTCCGCAAGCGGGTTCCTACGAGCAGTACTTC.

This chain connects TRBV13 to TRBJ2-3; 10 nucleotides match TRBD2. V dropped 0 bases and J dropped 0; count of bases not matched to a gene: 0. Per germline, CDR1 PRHDT and CDR2 FYEKMQ (reference sequence). The CDR3 is made up of 16 amino acids. The CDR3 nucleotides read TGTGCCAGCAGCTTAGGGACTAGCGGGAGCACAGATACGCAGTATTTT. This codes for CASSLGTSGSTDTQYF.

The chain combines TRBV5-6 with TRBJ2-5; 8 nucleotides agree with TRBD1. The J segment lost 4 bases and the V segment lost 0 bases, leaving 11 bases of the junction unmatched. Germline CDR1 is SGHDT and CDR2 is YYEEEE. This CDR3 comprises 17 residues. The CDR3 DNA reads as TGTGCCAGCAGCTTGGGACAGGCGGTCGGGACAGGAGAGACCCAGTACTTC. It codes for CASSLGQAVGTGETQYF.

This clone has only a few counts. The J gene is TRBJ1-5, the V gene TRBV2; 7 bases align to TRBD1. The V and J ends lost 4 bases and 5 bases, in that order; junction bases with no gene match: 2. Germline V gene data show CDR1 as SNHLY and CDR2 as FYNNEI. The CDR3 spans 13 residues. Written as DNA, the CDR3 is TGTGCCAGCAGTGTGCAGGGGGATCAGCCCCAGCATTTT. As protein: CASSVQGDQPQHF.

The chain recombines TRBV7-9 with TRBJ1-1, with no clear D. Germline CDR1 reads SEHNR; CDR2 reads FQNEAQ (reference sequence). The CDR3 length is 14 residues. V was shortened by 0 bases and J by 5 bases, with 10 bases between the two germline ends. CDR3 coding DNA: TGTGCCAGCAGCTTAGCGTCCGGAGGAACTGAAGCTTTCTTT. Translated, it gives CASSLASGGTEAFF. Full variable domain (rest looked up from reference TRBV7-9 and TRBJ1-1): DTGVSQNPRHKITKRGQNVTFRCDPISEHNRLYWYRQTLGQGPEFLTYFQNEAQLEKSRLLSDRFSAERPKGSFSTLEIQRTEQGDSAMYLCASSLASGGTEAFFGQGTRLTVV.

The rearrangement uses TRBV19 and TRBJ2-3; a weak D match, TRBD2 (7 bases). V shed 3 bases and J shed 14 bases, with 18 bases lying between them. Germline V gene sequence: CDR1 LNHDA, CDR2 SQIVND (reference sequence). CDR3 size: 13 residues. The chain's CDR3 is CASSILGRGVPYF. CDR3 coding DNA: TGTGCCAGTAGTATTTTGGGGAGGGGGGTACCGTATTTT.

The genes are TRBV5-1 and TRBJ2-5; a weak D match, TRBD2 (5 bases). Deletions cut 4 bases from V and 1 base from J, with 14 bases between. CDR3 length: 15 residues. CDR1 and CDR2 (germline): SGHRS, YFSETQ. This chain's CDR3 is CASSPQAGPQETQYF. The CDR3 nucleotides are TGCGCCAGCAGCCCCCAGGCGGGCCCCCAAGAGACCCAGTACTTC.

The V call is TRBV5-5, the J call TRBJ1-6; D is unclear. Germline V gene data show CDR1 as SGHKS and CDR2 as YYEKEE (reference sequence). CDR3 size: 13 residues. V was clipped by 0 bases and J by 7 bases, with 5 bases between them. The CDR3 region has the DNA TGTGCCAGCAGCTTGGGAGTGAATTCACCCCTCCACTTT. Translating it yields CASSLGVNSPLHF.

The chain uses TRBV30 and TRBJ2-5, with 7 bases lining up with TRBD2. The V gene end was trimmed by 2 bases and the J gene end by 5 bases; junction bases not matched to a gene: 5. The CDR3 length is 13 residues. From germline, CDR1 is GTSNPN and CDR2 SVGIG (reference sequence). The CDR3 spells CAWSSSGGETQYF. DNA for the CDR3: TGTGCCTGGAGTTCTAGCGGAGGGGAGACCCAGTACTTC.

The rearrangement joins TRBV5-1 to TRBJ1-2, with 8 bases lining up with TRBD1. The CDR3 consists of 14 residues. With V trimmed by 4 bases and J by 8 bases, 10 bases remained unmatched. Germline lookup yields CDR1 SGHRS and CDR2 YFSETQ. CDR3 sequence reads: CASSPQQGVVGYTF. In DNA, the CDR3 is TGCGCCAGCAGCCCCCAACAGGGGGTGGTAGGCTACACCTTC.